This T cell receptor beta chain was recovered during a study of OX40 agonist ivuxolimab in advanced cancers. Study background: A mean age of roughly 60 years, range roughly 20 to 90, was recorded, and approximately 79% were male. Whole-study findings and limits: At 0.1 to 3.0 mg/kg and by week 6, clonal expansion occurred in CD4+ and CD8+ blood T cells. Among the nonresponders, some also had low normalized T-cell clonal expansion. The expanded peripheral T cells' antigen specificity was not determined.

This clone has a single count. What it recognizes is unknown. Clones were read by immunoSEQ multiplex PCR, and TCRdb kept only the in-frame ones, dropping some. The table shows 43,000 or so clones, with approximately 83% occurring only once. The ends were cut back, 0 bases at V and 3 bases at J, with 10 bases in the middle. CDR1 is LNHNV, CDR2 YYDKDF, per germline (reference sequence). CDR3 length: 15 residues. This receptor was obtained from an adult with an advanced solid tumor such as melanoma, head and neck, liver or kidney cancer. Here the sequenced sample was CD4+ or CD8+ T cells sorted from blood, taken in a trial of the OX40 agonist ivuxolimab. The V gene is TRBV15, the J gene TRBJ2-3; the D gene could be TRBD1 or TRBD2 (6 bases each). The chain's CDR3 is CATSREKGGTDTQYF. DNA for the CDR3: TGTGCCACCAGCAGAGAAAAAGGGGGGACAGATACGCAGTATTTT.